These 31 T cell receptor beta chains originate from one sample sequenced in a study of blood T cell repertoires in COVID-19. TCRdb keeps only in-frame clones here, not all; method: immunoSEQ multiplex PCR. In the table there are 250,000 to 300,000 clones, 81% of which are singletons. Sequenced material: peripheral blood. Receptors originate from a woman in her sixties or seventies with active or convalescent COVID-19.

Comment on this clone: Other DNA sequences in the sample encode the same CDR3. The CDR3 spells CASSQGPGNTEAFF. CDR3 sequence (DNA): TGTGCCAGCAGCCAAGGGCCAGGGAACACTGAAGCTTTCTTT. The chain combines TRBV3-1 (or the pseudogene TRBV3-2) with TRBJ1-1; unclear D gene. The CDR3 sequence is 14 residues long. Germline CDR1 LGHDT, CDR2 YNNKEL (reference sequence). Trimming cost V 1 base and J 1 base, with 7 bases left between them.

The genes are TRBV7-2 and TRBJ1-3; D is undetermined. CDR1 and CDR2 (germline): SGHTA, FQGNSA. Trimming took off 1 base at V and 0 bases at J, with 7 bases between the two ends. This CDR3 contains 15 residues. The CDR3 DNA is TGTGCCAGCAGCTTAGTTACAGCCTCTGGAAACACCATATATTTT. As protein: CASSLVTASGNTIYF.

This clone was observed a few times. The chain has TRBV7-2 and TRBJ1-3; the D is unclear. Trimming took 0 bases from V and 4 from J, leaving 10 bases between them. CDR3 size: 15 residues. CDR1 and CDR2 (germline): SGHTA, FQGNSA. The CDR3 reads CASSLAAGAGNTIYF. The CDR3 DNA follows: TGTGCCAGCAGCTTAGCGGCAGGTGCGGGAAACACCATATATTTT.

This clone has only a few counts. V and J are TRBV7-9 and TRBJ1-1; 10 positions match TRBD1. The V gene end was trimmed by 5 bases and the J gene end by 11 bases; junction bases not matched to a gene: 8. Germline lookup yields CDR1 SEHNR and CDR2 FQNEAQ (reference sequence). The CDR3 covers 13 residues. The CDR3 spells CASSGGTGVRAFF. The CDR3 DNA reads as TGTGCCAGCAGCGGAGGGACAGGGGTGAGGGCTTTCTTT.

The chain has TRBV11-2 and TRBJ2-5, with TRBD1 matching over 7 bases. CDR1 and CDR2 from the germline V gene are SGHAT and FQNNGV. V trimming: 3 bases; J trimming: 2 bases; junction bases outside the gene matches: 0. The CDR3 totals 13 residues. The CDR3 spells CASSFRGQETQYF. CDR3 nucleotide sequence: TGTGCCAGCAGCTTCAGGGGGCAAGAGACCCAGTACTTC. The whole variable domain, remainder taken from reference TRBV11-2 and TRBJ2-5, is EAGVAQSPRYKIIEKRQSVAFWCNPISGHATLYWYQQILGQGPKLLIQFQNNGVVDDSQLPKDRFSAERLKGVDSTLKIQPAKLEDSAVYLCASSFRGQETQYFGPGTRLLVL.

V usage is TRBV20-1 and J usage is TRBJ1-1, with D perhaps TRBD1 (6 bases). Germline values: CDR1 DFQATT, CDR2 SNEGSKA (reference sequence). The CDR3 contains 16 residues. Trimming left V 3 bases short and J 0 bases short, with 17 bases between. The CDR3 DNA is TGCAGTGCTAGTCCTCGGGACATATACATGAACACTGAAGCTTTCTTT. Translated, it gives CSASPRDIYMNTEAFF.

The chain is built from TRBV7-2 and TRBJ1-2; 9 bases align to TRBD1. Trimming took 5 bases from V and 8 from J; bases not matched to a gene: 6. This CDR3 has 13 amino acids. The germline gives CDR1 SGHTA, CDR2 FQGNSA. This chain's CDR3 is CASSLGTGRGYTF. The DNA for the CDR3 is TGTGCCAGCAGCCTAGGGACAGGGCGAGGCTACACCTTC. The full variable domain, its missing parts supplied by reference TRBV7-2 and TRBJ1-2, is GAGVSQSPSNKVTEKGKDVELRCDPISGHTALYWYRQSLGQGLEFLIYFQGNSAPDKSGLPSDRFSAERTGGSVSTLTIQRTQQEDSAVYLCASSLGTGRGYTFGSGTRLTVV.

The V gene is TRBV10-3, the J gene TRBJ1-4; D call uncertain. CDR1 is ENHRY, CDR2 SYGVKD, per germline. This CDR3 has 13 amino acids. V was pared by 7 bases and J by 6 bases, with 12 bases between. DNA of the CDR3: TGTGCCATCAAGGCGGGGTTGGATGAAAAACTGTTTTTT. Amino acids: CAIKAGLDEKLFF.

The DNA of the CDR3 is TGTGCCAGCAGCTTGTCGGCGACAGGGGGAAACACCATATATTTT. It codes for CASSLSATGGNTIYF. V and J are TRBV5-4 and TRBJ1-3; 7 nucleotides line up with TRBD1. Looked up from germline, CDR1 is SGHNT and CDR2 is YYREEE (reference sequence). The CDR3 extends over 15 amino acids. The ends lost 1 base at V and 4 bases at J; junction bases unmatched: 5.

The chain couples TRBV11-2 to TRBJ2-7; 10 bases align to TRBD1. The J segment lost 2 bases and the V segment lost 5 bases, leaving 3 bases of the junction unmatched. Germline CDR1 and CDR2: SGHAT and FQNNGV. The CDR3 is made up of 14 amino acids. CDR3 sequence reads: CASSLGTGAYEQYF. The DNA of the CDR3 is TGTGCCAGCAGCCTGGGGACAGGGGCCTACGAGCAGTACTTC.

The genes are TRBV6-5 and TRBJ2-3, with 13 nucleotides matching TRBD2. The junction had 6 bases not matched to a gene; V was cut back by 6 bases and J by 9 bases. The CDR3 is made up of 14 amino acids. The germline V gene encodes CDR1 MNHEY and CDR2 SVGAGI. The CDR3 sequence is CASRRTSGGATQYF. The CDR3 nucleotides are TGTGCCAGCAGACGAACTAGCGGGGGGGCGACGCAGTATTTT.

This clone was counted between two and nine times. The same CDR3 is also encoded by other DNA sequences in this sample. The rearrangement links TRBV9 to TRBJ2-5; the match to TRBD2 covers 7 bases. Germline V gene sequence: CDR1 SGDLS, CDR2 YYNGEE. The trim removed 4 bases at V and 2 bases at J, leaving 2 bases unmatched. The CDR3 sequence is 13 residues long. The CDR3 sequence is CASSLSGQETQYF. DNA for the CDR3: TGTGCCAGCAGCCTTAGCGGGCAAGAGACCCAGTACTTC.

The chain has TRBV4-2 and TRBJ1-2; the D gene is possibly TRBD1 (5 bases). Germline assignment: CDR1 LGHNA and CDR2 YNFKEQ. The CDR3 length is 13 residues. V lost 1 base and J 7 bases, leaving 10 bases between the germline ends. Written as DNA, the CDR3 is TGTGCCAGCAGCCAAGCCGCAGGGCCTGGCTACACCTTC. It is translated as CASSQAAGPGYTF.

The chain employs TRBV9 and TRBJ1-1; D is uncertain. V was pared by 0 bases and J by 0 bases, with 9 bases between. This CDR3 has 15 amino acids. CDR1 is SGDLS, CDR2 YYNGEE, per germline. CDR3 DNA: TGTGCCAGCAGCGTAGAACCAGACTTGAACACTGAAGCTTTCTTT. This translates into CASSVEPDLNTEAFF.

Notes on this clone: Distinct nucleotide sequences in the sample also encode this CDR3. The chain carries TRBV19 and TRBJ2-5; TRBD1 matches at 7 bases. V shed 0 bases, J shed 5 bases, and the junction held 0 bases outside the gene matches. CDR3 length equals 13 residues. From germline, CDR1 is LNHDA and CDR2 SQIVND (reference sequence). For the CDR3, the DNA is TGTGCCAGTAGTATAGACAGGGGGGAGACCCAGTACTTC. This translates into CASSIDRGETQYF.

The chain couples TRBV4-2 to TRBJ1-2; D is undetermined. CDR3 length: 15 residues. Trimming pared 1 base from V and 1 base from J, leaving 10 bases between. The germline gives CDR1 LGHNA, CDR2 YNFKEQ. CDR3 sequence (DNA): TGTGCCAGCAGCCAAGGACGAGCGGATAACTATGGCTACACCTTC. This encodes CASSQGRADNYGYTF.

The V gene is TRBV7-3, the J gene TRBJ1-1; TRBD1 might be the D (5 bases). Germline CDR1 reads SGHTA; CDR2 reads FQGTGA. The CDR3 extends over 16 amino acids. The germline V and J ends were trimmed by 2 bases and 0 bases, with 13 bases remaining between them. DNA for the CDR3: TGTGCCAGCAGCTTAGGGGCTAGAAAGATGAACACTGAAGCTTTCTTT. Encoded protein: CASSLGARKMNTEAFF.

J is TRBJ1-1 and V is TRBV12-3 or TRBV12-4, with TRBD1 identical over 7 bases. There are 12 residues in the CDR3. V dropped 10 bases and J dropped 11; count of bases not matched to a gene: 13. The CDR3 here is CATIRTGVIAFF. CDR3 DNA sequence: TGTGCCACGATCCGGACAGGTGTTATCGCTTTCTTT.

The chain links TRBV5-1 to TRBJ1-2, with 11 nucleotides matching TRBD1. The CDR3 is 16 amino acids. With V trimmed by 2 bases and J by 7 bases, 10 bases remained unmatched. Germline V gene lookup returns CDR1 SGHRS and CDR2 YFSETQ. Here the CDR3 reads CASSLTGTGGYGGYTF. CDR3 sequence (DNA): TGCGCCAGCAGCTTAACCGGGACAGGGGGTTATGGTGGCTACACCTTC.

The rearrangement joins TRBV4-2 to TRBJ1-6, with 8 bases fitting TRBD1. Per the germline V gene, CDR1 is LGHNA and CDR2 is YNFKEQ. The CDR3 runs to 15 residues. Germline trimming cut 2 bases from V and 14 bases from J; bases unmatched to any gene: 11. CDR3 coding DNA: TGTGCCAGCAGCCAAACCGGGACAGGCGAGAGGGCCCTCCACTTT. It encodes CASSQTGTGERALHF.

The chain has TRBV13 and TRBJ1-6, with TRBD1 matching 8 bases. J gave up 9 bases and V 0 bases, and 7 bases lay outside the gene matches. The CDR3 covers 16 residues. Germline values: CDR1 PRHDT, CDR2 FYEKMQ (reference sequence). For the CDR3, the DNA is TGTGCCAGCAGCTTAGGACCGGGACAGGTGGGTTCACCCCTCCACTTT. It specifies CASSLGPGQVGSPLHF.

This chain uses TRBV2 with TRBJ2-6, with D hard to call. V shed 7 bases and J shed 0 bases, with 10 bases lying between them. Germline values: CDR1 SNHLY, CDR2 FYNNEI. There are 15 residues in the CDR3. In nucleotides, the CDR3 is TGTGCCAGCAACAGAGCTCGCTCTGGGGCCAACGTCCTGACTTTC. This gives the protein CASNRARSGANVLTF.

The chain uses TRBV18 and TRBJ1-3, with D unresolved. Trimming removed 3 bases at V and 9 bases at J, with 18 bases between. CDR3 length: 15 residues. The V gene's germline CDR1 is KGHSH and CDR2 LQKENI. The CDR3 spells CASSPGSTAGVTIYF. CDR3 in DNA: TGTGCCAGCTCACCGGGGAGCACAGCCGGTGTCACCATATATTTT.

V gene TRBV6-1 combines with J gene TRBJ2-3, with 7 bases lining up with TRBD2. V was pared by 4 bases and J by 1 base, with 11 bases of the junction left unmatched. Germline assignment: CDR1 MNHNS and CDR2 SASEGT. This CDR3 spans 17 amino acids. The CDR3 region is CASSGGGVLRGTDTQYF. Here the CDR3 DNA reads TGTGCCAGCAGTGGGGGGGGAGTATTGCGGGGCACAGATACGCAGTATTTT.

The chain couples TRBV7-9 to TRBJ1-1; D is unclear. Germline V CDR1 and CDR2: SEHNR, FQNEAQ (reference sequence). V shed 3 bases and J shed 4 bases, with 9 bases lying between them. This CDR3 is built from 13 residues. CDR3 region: CASSFEGGTEAFF. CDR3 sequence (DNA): TGTGCCAGCAGCTTTGAGGGAGGCACTGAAGCTTTCTTT. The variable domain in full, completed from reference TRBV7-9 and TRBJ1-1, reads DTGVSQNPRHKITKRGQNVTFRCDPISEHNRLYWYRQTLGQGPEFLTYFQNEAQLEKSRLLSDRFSAERPKGSFSTLEIQRTEQGDSAMYLCASSFEGGTEAFFGQGTRLTVV.

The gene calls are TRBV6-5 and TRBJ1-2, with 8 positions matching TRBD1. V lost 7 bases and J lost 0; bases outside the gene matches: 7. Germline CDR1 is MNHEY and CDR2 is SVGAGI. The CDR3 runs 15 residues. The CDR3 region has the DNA TGTGCCAGCACTCCCCAGGGACAGGCTAACTATGGCTACACCTTC. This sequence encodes CASTPQGQANYGYTF.

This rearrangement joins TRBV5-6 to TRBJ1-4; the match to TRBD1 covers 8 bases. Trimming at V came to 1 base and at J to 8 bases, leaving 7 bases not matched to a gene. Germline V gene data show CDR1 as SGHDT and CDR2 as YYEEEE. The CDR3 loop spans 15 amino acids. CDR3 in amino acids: CASSLLTGVNEKLFF. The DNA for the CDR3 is TGTGCCAGCAGCTTGTTGACAGGGGTTAACGAAAAACTGTTTTTT.

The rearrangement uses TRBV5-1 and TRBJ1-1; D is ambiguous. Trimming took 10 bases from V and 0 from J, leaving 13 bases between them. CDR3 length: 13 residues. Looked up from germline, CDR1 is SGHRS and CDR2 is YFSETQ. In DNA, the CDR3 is TGCGCCGCACGGGAGGGTATGAACACTGAAGCTTTCTTT. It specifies CAAREGMNTEAFF.

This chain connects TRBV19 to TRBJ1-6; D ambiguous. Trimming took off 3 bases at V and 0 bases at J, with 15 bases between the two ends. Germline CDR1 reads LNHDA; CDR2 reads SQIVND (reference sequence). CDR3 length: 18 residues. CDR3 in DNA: TGTGCCAGTAGTATGGTTGGGCGGGGAAGCTCCTATAATTCACCCCTCCACTTT. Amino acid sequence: CASSMVGRGSSYNSPLHF.

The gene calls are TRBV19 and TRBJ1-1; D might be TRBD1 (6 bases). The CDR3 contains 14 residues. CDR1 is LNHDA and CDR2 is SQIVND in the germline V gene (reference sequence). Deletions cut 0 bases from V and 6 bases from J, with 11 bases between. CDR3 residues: CASSIEGAVAEAFF. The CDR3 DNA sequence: TGTGCCAGTAGTATAGAGGGGGCAGTGGCTGAAGCTTTCTTT.

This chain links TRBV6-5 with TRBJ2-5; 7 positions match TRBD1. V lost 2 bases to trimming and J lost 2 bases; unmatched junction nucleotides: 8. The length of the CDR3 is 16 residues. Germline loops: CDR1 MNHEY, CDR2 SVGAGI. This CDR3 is CASSYRDSLLQETQYF. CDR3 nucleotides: TGTGCCAGCAGTTACCGGGACAGTTTACTTCAAGAGACCCAGTACTTC.